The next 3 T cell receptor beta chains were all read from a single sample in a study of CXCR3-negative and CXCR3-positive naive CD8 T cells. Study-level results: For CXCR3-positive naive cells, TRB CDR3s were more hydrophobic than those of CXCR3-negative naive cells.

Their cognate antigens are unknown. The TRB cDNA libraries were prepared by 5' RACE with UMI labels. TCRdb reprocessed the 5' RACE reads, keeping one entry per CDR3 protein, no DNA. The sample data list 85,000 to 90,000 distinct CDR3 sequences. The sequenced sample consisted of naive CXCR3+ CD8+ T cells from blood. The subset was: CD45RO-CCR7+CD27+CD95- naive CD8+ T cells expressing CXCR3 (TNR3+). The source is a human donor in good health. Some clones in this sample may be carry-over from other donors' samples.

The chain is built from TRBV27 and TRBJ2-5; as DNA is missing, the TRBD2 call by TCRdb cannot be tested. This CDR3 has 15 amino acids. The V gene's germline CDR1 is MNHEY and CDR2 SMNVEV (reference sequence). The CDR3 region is CASSPGGGPAGTQYF.

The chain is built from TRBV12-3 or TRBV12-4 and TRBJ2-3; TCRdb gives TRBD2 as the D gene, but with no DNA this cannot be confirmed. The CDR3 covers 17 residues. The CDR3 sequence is CASSPYGLAGPTDTQYF.

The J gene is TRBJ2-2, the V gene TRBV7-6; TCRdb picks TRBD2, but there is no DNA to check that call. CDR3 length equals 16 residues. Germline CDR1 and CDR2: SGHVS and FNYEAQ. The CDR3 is CASSLGTSGRTGELFF.